The clone carrying this T cell receptor beta chain was found many times. Its antigen is unidentified. The data are from a study of read filtering for tumor transcriptome and immune sequencing. Study-level background: Mean patient age was approximately 66 years, range about 45 to 85; around 17 male, around 14 female. RNA-seq yielded only roughly 75 to 1,300 TCR reads, IR-seq about 4.05 to 11 million. Whole-study results and caveats: Without single-read clonotypes, shared clonotype proportions correlated more between IR-seq and RNA-seq.

The CDR3 loop spans 15 amino acids. The trim removed 0 bases at V and 5 bases at J, leaving 7 bases unmatched. The germline V gene has CDR1 MNHEY and CDR2 SMNVEV (reference sequence). From roughly 390 ng of RNA, a library with molecular barcoded alpha/delta and beta/gamma adaptors was made. From the reads, TCRdb called clonotypes with MiXCR, one entry per CDR3 protein. Among around 35,000 distinct CDR3 sequences listed, approximately 14% were seen once. Input material: a population of CD138-negative cells sorted from bone marrow. This sequence originates from a donor aged 40 or over with multiple myeloma. The V and J genes are TRBV27 and TRBJ2-7; 7 bases are a match to TRBD2. The CDR3 sequence: CASSLSAGRSNEQYF. In DNA, the CDR3 is TGTGCCAGCAGTTTATCGGCCGGGAGGTCCAACGAGCAGTACTTC.